This TCR beta chain was identified in a study of cytomegalovirus exposure and HLA in healthy donors. Study-level information: The same platform was used for the 90 to 150 validation repertoires as for the approximately 720 first-cohort repertoires, as reported in a later analysis.

A 120-subject validation cohort, separate from the 666-subject first cohort, supplied the donors. Germline lookup yields CDR1 MGHDK and CDR2 SYGVNS. With 3 bases removed from V and 6 bases from J, the gap between germline ends came to 14 bases. The CDR3 is 15 amino acids. The method was immunoSEQ multiplex PCR; TCRdb's version includes in-frame clones alone and lacks a portion of them. The sample includes hundreds of thousands of clones, around 88% of them seen just once. This TCR came from a woman aged 25-40 years in good health and CMV-seropositive. V is TRBV25-1 and J is TRBJ1-4, with a possible D match to TRBD1 (6 bases). The sample consisted of PBMCs. Here the CDR3 DNA reads TGTGCCAGCAGTGAGAGACAGGTCTCACATGAAAAACTGTTTTTT. This encodes CASSERQVSHEKLFF.